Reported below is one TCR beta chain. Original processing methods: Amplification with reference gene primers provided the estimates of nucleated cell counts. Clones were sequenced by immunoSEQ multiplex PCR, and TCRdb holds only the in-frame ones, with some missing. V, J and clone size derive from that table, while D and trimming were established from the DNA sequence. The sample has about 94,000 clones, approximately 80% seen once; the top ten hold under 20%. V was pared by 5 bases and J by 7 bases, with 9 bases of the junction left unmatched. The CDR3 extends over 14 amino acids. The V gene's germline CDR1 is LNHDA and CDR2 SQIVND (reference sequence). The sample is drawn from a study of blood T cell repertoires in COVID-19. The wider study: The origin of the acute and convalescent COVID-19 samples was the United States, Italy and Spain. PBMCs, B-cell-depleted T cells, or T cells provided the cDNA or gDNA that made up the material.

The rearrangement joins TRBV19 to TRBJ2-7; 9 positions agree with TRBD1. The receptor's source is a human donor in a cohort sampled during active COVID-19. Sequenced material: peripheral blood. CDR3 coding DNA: TGTGCCAGTAGTTTAAATCCGGGACAGGGTGAGCAGTACTTC. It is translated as CASSLNPGQGEQYF. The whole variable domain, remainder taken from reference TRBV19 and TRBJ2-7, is DGGITQSPKYLFRKEGQNVTLSCEQNLNHDAMYWYRQDPGQGLRLIYYSQIVNDFQKGDIAEGYSVSREKKESFPLTVTSAQKNPTAFYLCASSLNPGQGEQYFGPGTRLTVT.